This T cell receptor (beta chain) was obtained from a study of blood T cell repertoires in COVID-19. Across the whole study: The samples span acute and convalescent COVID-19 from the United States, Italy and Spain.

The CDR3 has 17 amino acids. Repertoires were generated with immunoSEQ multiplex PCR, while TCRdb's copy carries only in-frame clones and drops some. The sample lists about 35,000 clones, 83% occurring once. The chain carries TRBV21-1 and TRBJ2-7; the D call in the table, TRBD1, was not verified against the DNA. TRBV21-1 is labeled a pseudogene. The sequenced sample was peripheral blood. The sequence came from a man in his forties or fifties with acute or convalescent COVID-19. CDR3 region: CASPWTLRVGARYEQYF. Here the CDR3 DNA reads TGTGCCAGCCCATGGACCTTACGGGTGGGGGCGCGATACGAGCAGTACTTC.